The 20 T cell receptor beta chains below were found in one sample sequenced in a study of blood T cell repertoires in COVID-19. Libraries were prepared by immunoSEQ multiplex PCR; TCRdb keeps only in-frame clonotypes and omits some of them. The sample records tens of thousands of clones, roughly nine tenths being singletons. Material: peripheral blood. The origin of the receptors is a man between 60 and 75 years old with acute or convalescent COVID-19.

The gene calls are TRBV30 and TRBJ1-2, with TRBD1 identical over 9 bases. V shed 2 bases and J 5 bases; nucleotides not matched to a gene: 3. This CDR3 has 13 residues. Germline V gives CDR1 GTSNPN, CDR2 SVGIG (reference sequence). In DNA, the CDR3 is TGTGCCTGGAGTTTGACAGGGGGGTATGGCTACACCTTC. It yields the protein CAWSLTGGYGYTF. Filled out from reference TRBV30 and TRBJ1-2, the complete variable domain reads SQTIHQWPATLVQPVGSPLSLECTVEGTSNPNLYWYRQAAGRGLQLLFYSVGIGQISSEVPQNLSASRPQDRQFILSSKKLLLSDSGFYLCAWSLTGGYGYTFGSGTRLTVV.

This rearrangement joins TRBV5-5 to TRBJ1-5, with 8 bases matching TRBD1. The V gene's germline CDR1 is SGHKS and CDR2 YYEKEE (reference sequence). This CDR3 has 20 residues. The ends lost 0 bases at V and 1 base at J; junction bases unmatched: 15. The CDR3 DNA sequence: TGTGCCAGCAGCTTGGGCGGGTGGCAGGGGGCCGTCGGGAGCAATCAGCCCCAGCATTTT. Translating gives CASSLGGWQGAVGSNQPQHF.

This clone has just a few counts. The chain combines TRBV6-5 with TRBJ1-3; TRBD1 aligns across 12 bases. CDR1 MNHEY and CDR2 SVGAGI come from the germline V gene. CDR3 length equals 16 residues. V trimming: 4 bases; J trimming: 2 bases; junction bases outside the gene matches: 3. The CDR3 reads CASSFGTGGPGNTIYF. For the CDR3, the DNA is TGTGCCAGCAGTTTCGGGACAGGGGGCCCTGGAAACACCATATATTTT.

This sequence joins TRBV29-1 and TRBJ2-1; D is possibly TRBD1 (5 bases). The CDR3 extends over 13 amino acids. V was shortened by 4 bases and J by 7 bases, with 14 bases between the two germline ends. Germline CDR1 is SQVTM and CDR2 is ANQGSEA. CDR3 coding DNA: TGCAGCGTTGTAGGGTTTTCAGGGAATGAGCAGTTCTTC. It codes for CSVVGFSGNEQFF.

The chain recombines TRBV5-1 with TRBJ2-2; D call uncertain. Germline V gene lookup returns CDR1 SGHRS and CDR2 YFSETQ. The CDR3 is 14 amino acids. The germline V and J ends were trimmed by 0 bases and 3 bases, with 6 bases remaining between them. The CDR3 loop is CASSLVPDTGELFF. The CDR3 coding sequence is TGCGCCAGCAGCTTGGTCCCGGACACCGGGGAGCTGTTTTTT.

The chain recombines TRBV2 with TRBJ1-2, with D possibly TRBD1 on 6 matching bases. This CDR3 is 15 amino acids long. V lost 1 base to trimming and J lost 4 bases, with 13 bases between them. Germline-derived CDR1 and CDR2 are SNHLY and FYNNEI. DNA for the CDR3: TGTGCCAGCAGTGAAGGTCAAGGGGGAGCCTATGGCTACACCTTC. Amino acids: CASSEGQGGAYGYTF.

This chain uses TRBV7-9 with TRBJ1-5, with 9 nucleotides matching TRBD1. Germline V lookup: CDR1 SEHNR, CDR2 FQNEAQ (reference sequence). The trim removed 1 base at V and 5 bases at J, leaving 3 bases unmatched. The length of the CDR3 is 15 residues. As DNA, the CDR3 is TGTGCCAGCAGCTTAGTGGGACAGGGTTATCAGCCCCAGCATTTT. As protein: CASSLVGQGYQPQHF.

Turning to this clone: At the DNA level, this CDR3 is encoded by other sequences in the same sample as well. The chain uses TRBV20-1 and TRBJ1-1; D gene ambiguous. V lost 6 bases and J 6 bases, leaving 11 bases between the germline ends. The germline V gene has CDR1 DFQATT and CDR2 SNEGSKA (reference sequence). CDR3 length: 11 amino acids. The chain's CDR3 is CSATRQAEAFF. CDR3 DNA: TGCAGTGCCACCCGACAAGCTGAAGCTTTCTTT.

The chain uses TRBV5-1 and TRBJ1-2; D gene ambiguous. Germline loops: CDR1 SGHRS, CDR2 YFSETQ. Trimming stripped 4 bases from V and 14 bases from J, with 18 bases between. The CDR3 loop spans 12 amino acids. The CDR3 nucleotides read TGCGCCAGCAGCCCTGACATGATCGGATGGACCTTC. The encoded protein is CASSPDMIGWTF. Together with reference TRBV5-1 and TRBJ1-2, the CDR3 gives the full variable domain: KAGVTQTPRYLIKTRGQQVTLSCSPISGHRSVSWYQQTPGQGLQFLFEYFSETQRNKGNFPGRFSGRQFSNSRSEMNVSTLELGDSALYLCASSPDMIGWTFGSGTRLTVV.

CDR3 sequence reads: CASRFLGQGEGYTF. CDR3 nucleotide sequence: TGTGCCAGTAGATTCTTGGGACAAGGTGAAGGCTACACCTTC. V usage is TRBV19 and J usage is TRBJ1-2, with D possibly TRBD1 on 6 matching bases. V was pared by 6 bases and J by 8 bases, with 19 bases between. Germline loops: CDR1 LNHDA, CDR2 SQIVND (reference sequence). The CDR3 extends over 14 amino acids.

The V gene is TRBV2, the J gene TRBJ2-7, with TRBD1 as a possible D gene (7 bases). CDR1 SNHLY and CDR2 FYNNEI come from the germline V gene. The CDR3 has 13 amino acids. Trimming stripped 6 bases from V and 5 bases from J, with 14 bases between. This CDR3 reads CASSAGQRNEQYF. Here the CDR3 DNA reads TGTGCCAGCAGCGCGGGACAGAGGAACGAGCAGTACTTC.

The chain joins TRBV2 to TRBJ1-2, with no clear D. CDR3 length equals 13 residues. The V and J ends lost 6 bases and 8 bases respectively, with 16 bases between them. The germline gives CDR1 SNHLY, CDR2 FYNNEI. The CDR3 loop reads CASSNRIRGGYTF. The CDR3 region has the DNA TGTGCCAGCAGCAACAGAATCCGGGGAGGCTACACCTTC.

The chain has TRBV11-2 and TRBJ1-6, with 7 bases lining up with TRBD1. The CDR3 contains 18 residues. V lost 2 bases and J lost 6; bases outside the gene matches: 13. CDR1 and CDR2 (germline): SGHAT, FQNNGV. CDR3 coding DNA: TGTGCCAGCAGCTTATACCATTTCTCGGACAGGCTTAATTCACCCCTCCACTTT. As protein: CASSLYHFSDRLNSPLHF. The full variable domain, completed using reference TRBV11-2 and TRBJ1-6, is EAGVAQSPRYKIIEKRQSVAFWCNPISGHATLYWYQQILGQGPKLLIQFQNNGVVDDSQLPKDRFSAERLKGVDSTLKIQPAKLEDSAVYLCASSLYHFSDRLNSPLHFGNGTRLTVT.

The CDR3: CASSLVATSYEQYF. The CDR3 nucleotides are TGTGCCAGCAGCTTAGTGGCCACCTCCTACGAGCAGTACTTC. J is TRBJ2-7 and V is TRBV7-2; D gene unclear. Trimming stripped 1 base from V and 0 bases from J, with 7 bases between. Germline V gene sequence: CDR1 SGHTA, CDR2 FQGNSA. CDR3 length equals 14 residues.

The genes are TRBV19 and TRBJ1-1, with TRBD1 identical over 9 bases. This CDR3 has 17 residues. The V gene end was trimmed by 1 base and the J gene end by 0 bases; junction bases not matched to a gene: 6. Germline V gene sequence: CDR1 LNHDA, CDR2 SQIVND (reference sequence). The CDR3 DNA is TGTGCCAGTAGTATAGGCGGGGACAGGGACATGAACACTGAAGCTTTCTTT. This translates into CASSIGGDRDMNTEAFF.

This chain links TRBV29-1 with TRBJ1-1; 7 bases map to TRBD1. The CDR3 is 13 residues long. Germline-derived CDR1 and CDR2 are SQVTM and ANQGSEA. V shed 6 bases, J shed 1 base, and the junction held 5 bases outside the gene matches. The CDR3 bases are TGCAGCGTATGGGACAGCTGGAACACTGAAGCTTTCTTT. This sequence encodes CSVWDSWNTEAFF.

The chain's CDR3 is CASSVIDGLNTGELFF. The CDR3 coding sequence is TGTGCCAGCAGTGTCATTGACGGACTAAACACCGGGGAGCTGTTTTTT. The rearrangement uses TRBV5-6 and TRBJ2-2, with D perhaps matching TRBD2 (6 bases). The V end was cut by 5 bases, the J end by 2 bases, with 16 bases between. CDR1 and CDR2 (germline): SGHDT, YYEEEE. The CDR3 is made up of 16 amino acids.

The V gene is TRBV27, the J gene TRBJ1-3; D unclear. This CDR3 has 15 amino acids. V was shortened by 2 bases and J by 2 bases, with 10 bases between the two germline ends. CDR1 MNHEY and CDR2 SMNVEV come from the germline V gene (reference sequence). The CDR3 coding sequence is TGTGCCAGCAGTTTAGTCCCGGGTACTGGAAACACCATATATTTT. Its translation is CASSLVPGTGNTIYF.

V gene TRBV29-1 combines with J gene TRBJ1-5; 8 positions match TRBD1. This CDR3 has 14 residues. Trimming at V came to 6 bases and at J to 2 bases, leaving 6 bases not matched to a gene. The germline gives CDR1 SQVTM, CDR2 ANQGSEA. CDR3 coding DNA: TGCAGCGTCGCTGACAGGGGAGGCAATCAGCCCCAGCATTTT. As protein: CSVADRGGNQPQHF.

V and J are TRBV28 and TRBJ1-3; TRBD1 agrees at 9 bases. In germline, CDR1 is MDHEN, CDR2 SYDVKM. V was clipped by 3 bases and J by 4 bases; unmatched bases: 10. CDR3 length: 17 amino acids. The CDR3 loop is CASSFLPQGAKGNTIYF. Written as DNA, the CDR3 is TGTGCCAGCAGTTTCCTCCCACAGGGGGCGAAAGGAAACACCATATATTTT. The full variable domain, its missing parts supplied by reference TRBV28 and TRBJ1-3, is DVKVTQSSRYLVKRTGEKVFLECVQDMDHENMFWYRQDPGLGLRLIYFSYDVKMKEKGDIPEGYSVSREKKERFSLILESASTNQTSMYLCASSFLPQGAKGNTIYFGEGSWLTVV.